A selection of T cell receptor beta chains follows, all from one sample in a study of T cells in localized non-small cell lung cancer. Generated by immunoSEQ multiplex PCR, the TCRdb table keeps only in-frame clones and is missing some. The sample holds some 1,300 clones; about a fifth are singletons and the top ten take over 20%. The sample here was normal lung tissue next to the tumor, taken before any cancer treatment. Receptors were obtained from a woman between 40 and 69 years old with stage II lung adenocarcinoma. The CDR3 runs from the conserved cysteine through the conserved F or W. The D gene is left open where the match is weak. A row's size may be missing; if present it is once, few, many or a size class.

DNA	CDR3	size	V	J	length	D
TGTGCCAGCAGTGATTGGGAAAACCAGCCCCAGCATTTT	CASSDWENQPQHF	NA	TRBV6-8	TRBJ1-5	13	NA
TGTGCCAGCAGCTTGGGGACCGGACAGGGCCTCCAAGAGACCCAGTACTTC	CASSLGTGQGLQETQYF	NA	TRBV11-3	TRBJ2-5	17	TRBD1
TGTGCCAGCAGCTTATTTCGGGGGGCCGAGGAGCTGTTTTTT	CASSLFRGAEELFF	NA	TRBV11-3	TRBJ2-2	14	NA
TGCGCCAGCAGCCGCCGGGACGAGGTTAATGAAAAACTGTTTTTT	CASSRRDEVNEKLFF	NA	TRBV4-1	TRBJ1-4	15	NA
TGTGCCAGCAGCCCAGGACAGGGGGCGTATACGCAGTATTTT	CASSPGQGAYTQYF	few	TRBV9	TRBJ2-3	14	TRBD1
TGTGCCAGCTCAGCTCCCTACAGGGAGAACACCGGGGAGCTGTTTTTT	CASSAPYRENTGELFF	few	TRBV18	TRBJ2-2	16	NA
TGTGCCAGCAGTTTAAGTCCGGACGGACTAAACTACGAGCAGTACTTC	CASSLSPDGLNYEQYF	few	TRBV28	TRBJ2-7	16	NA
TGTGCCTGGAGTCCTGGGGGGGCCCCCAGCCTACGGGCAGATACGCAGTATTTT	CAWSPGGAPSLRADTQYF	NA	TRBV30	TRBJ2-3	18	NA
TGTGCCAGCAGCGCGTCTCATTTCACCGGGGAGCTGTTTTTT	CASSASHFTGELFF	large	TRBV11-3	TRBJ2-2	14	NA
TGTGCCAGTAGTCCCCGGGGCTCTGAAAAACTGTTTTTT	CASSPRGSEKLFF	NA	TRBV19	TRBJ1-4	13	NA
TGCGCCAGCAGCTTTAGCGCGACAGGGGAAAGGTACGAGCAGTACTTC	CASSFSATGERYEQYF	NA	TRBV23-1	TRBJ2-7	16	TRBD1
TGTGCCAGCAGCGGTACGGTACCCTCCTACGAGCAGTACTTC	CASSGTVPSYEQYF	NA	TRBV11-3	TRBJ2-7	14	NA
TGTGCCAGCAGTTACGCGGGTCAGACCCAGTACTTC	CASSYAGQTQYF	few	TRBV6-8	TRBJ2-5	12	NA
TGTGCCAGCAGTCCCTGGGCAGATACGCAGTATTTT	CASSPWADTQYF	NA	TRBV6-8	TRBJ2-3	12	NA
TGTGCCAGCAGGCTGGGCGGGAACACTGAAGCTTTCTTT	CASRLGGNTEAFF	NA	TRBV25-1	TRBJ1-1	13	NA
TGTGCCAGCAGTTATTCGGGATCGCGATTCCCCGAGCAGTACTTC	CASSYSGSRFPEQYF	NA	TRBV6-8	TRBJ2-7	15	NA
TGCAGCGTTTATCAGGGGGCCACCGGGGAGCTGTTTTTT	CSVYQGATGELFF	NA	TRBV29-1	TRBJ2-2	13	TRBD1
TGTGCCAGCAGCTTGGCACGAGGGGGACTAGCCCTTGCAGATACGCAGTATTTT	CASSLARGGLALADTQYF	medium-sized	TRBV11-3	TRBJ2-3	18	TRBD2
TGTGCCAGCAGCTTGGCGCCAGCCTCCTACGAGCAGTACTTC	CASSLAPASYEQYF	NA	TRBV11-3	TRBJ2-7	14	NA
TGTGCCAGCAGTGATCGAGCGGCTAGCACAGATACGCAGTATTTT	CASSDRAASTDTQYF	few	TRBV9	TRBJ2-3	15	NA
TGTGCCAGCAGCACAAGCGGAATTGGGGGGAGCACAGATACGCAGTATTTT	CASSTSGIGGSTDTQYF	few	TRBV11-3	TRBJ2-3	17	NA